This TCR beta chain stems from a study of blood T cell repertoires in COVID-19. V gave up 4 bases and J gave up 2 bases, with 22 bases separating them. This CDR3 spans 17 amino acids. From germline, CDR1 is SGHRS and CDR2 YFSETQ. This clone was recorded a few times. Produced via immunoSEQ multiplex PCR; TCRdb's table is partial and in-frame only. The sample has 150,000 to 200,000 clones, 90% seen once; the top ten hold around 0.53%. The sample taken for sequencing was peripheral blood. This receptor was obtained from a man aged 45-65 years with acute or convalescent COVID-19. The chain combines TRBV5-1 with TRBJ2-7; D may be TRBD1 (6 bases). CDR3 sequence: CASSKKGVGQWAYEQYF. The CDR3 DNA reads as TGCGCCAGCAGCAAAAAGGGGGTCGGGCAATGGGCCTACGAGCAGTACTTC.